Below are 19 T cell receptor beta chains sequenced from a single sample in a study of control samples from healthy donors and cancer patients. Here immunoSEQ multiplex PCR was the method, and the copy in TCRdb shows in-frame clones only, minus some. The sample gives some 170,000 clones, around 94% of which show up once; about 14% is in the top ten. Material for sequencing was PBMCs. The receptors stem from a man between 60 and 75 years old with colorectal cancer.

The chain joins TRBV10-2 to TRBJ2-3, with TRBD2 identical over 15 bases. The V segment lost 5 bases and the J segment 2 bases; nucleotides outside the gene matches: 5. Germline CDR1 WSHSY, CDR2 SAAADI. This CDR3 comprises 17 residues. The CDR3 sequence is CASSLGLAGGSTDTQYF. In DNA, the CDR3 is TGCGCCAGCAGTCTTGGACTAGCGGGGGGGTCCACAGATACGCAGTATTTT.

This clone turned up a few times. This chain links TRBV4-3 with TRBJ1-4; D perhaps matches TRBD1 (5 bases). The CDR3 is 16 amino acids. The V and J ends lost 1 base and 6 bases respectively, with 15 bases between them. CDR1 is LGHNA, CDR2 YSLEER, per germline. This CDR3 reads CASSQAYGQGDEKLFF. The CDR3 DNA reads as TGCGCCAGCAGCCAAGCCTATGGGCAGGGCGATGAAAAACTGTTTTTT.

The chain couples TRBV12-5 to TRBJ1-1; 9 bases are shared with TRBD1. Germline CDR1 is LGHNT and CDR2 is FRNRAP. This CDR3 spans 14 amino acids. With 5 bases clipped from V and 7 bases from J, the junction kept 8 bases outside the gene matches. In DNA form, the CDR3 reads TGTGCTAGTGGTCAGGGGACAGGGCTCGGTGAAGCTTTCTTT. Residues: CASGQGTGLGEAFF. Full variable domain (rest looked up from reference TRBV12-5 and TRBJ1-1): DARVTQTPRHKVTEMGQEVTMRCQPILGHNTVFWYRQTMMQGLELLAYFRNRAPLDDSGMPKDRFSAEMPDATLATLKIQPSEPRDSAVYFCASGQGTGLGEAFFGQGTRLTVV.

The rearrangement uses TRBV5-1 and TRBJ2-3, with 13 positions matching TRBD2. This CDR3 is built from 17 residues. In germline, CDR1 is SGHRS, CDR2 YFSETQ. V was pared by 5 bases and J by 0 bases, with 6 bases of the junction left unmatched. As DNA, the CDR3 is TGCGCCAGCAGGGGGACTAGCGGGGTCCCTAGCACAGATACGCAGTATTTT. It yields the protein CASRGTSGVPSTDTQYF.

Here the CDR3 reads CASSVDVSRWDEQFF. The CDR3 bases are TGTGCCAGCAGCGTAGATGTCTCCCGATGGGATGAGCAGTTCTTC. The chain combines TRBV9 with TRBJ2-1; D is uncertain. The germline CDR1 and CDR2 sequences are SGDLS and YYNGEE. The CDR3 extends over 15 amino acids. Trimming cost V 0 bases and J 8 bases, with 15 bases left between them.

Comment on this clone: The sample contains more than one DNA sequence encoding this CDR3. The chain employs TRBV6-1 and TRBJ1-2, with TRBD1 matching over 9 bases. The trim removed 2 bases at V and 6 bases at J, leaving 1 base unmatched. This CDR3 contains 13 residues. Germline lookup yields CDR1 MNHNS and CDR2 SASEGT. The CDR3 sequence is CASSERDRDGYTF. For the CDR3, the DNA is TGTGCCAGCAGTGAAAGGGACAGGGATGGCTACACCTTC.

This clone was counted a single time. V gene TRBV7-9 combines with J gene TRBJ1-6, with TRBD1 matching over 7 bases. CDR3 length equals 15 residues. Germline V gene sequence: CDR1 SEHNR, CDR2 FQNEAQ (reference sequence). Losses at the gene ends were 2 bases for V and 7 bases for J; bases not matched to a gene: 5. CDR3 sequence reads: CASSLWDRENSPLHF. In DNA, the CDR3 is TGTGCCAGCAGCTTATGGGACAGAGAGAATTCACCCCTCCACTTT.

This sequence joins TRBV2 and TRBJ1-2, with a tentative D call TRBD1 (6 bases). Germline V gives CDR1 SNHLY, CDR2 FYNNEI. The V end was cut by 6 bases, the J end by 0 bases, with 11 bases between. The CDR3 is 14 residues long. The CDR3 here is CASRGRGSNYGYTF. In DNA form, the CDR3 reads TGTGCCAGCAGAGGCAGGGGATCTAACTATGGCTACACCTTC.

The chain joins TRBV7-2 to TRBJ1-4; D gene unclear. The CDR3 length is 13 residues. V was shortened by 2 bases and J by 8 bases, with 9 bases between the two germline ends. Germline V lookup: CDR1 SGHTA, CDR2 FQGNSA. The CDR3 region has the DNA TGTGCCAGCAGCTTACGGCCGGGCGAAAAACTGTTTTTT. Its translation: CASSLRPGEKLFF. The variable domain in full, with the rest retrieved from reference TRBV7-2 and TRBJ1-4, is GAGVSQSPSNKVTEKGKDVELRCDPISGHTALYWYRQSLGQGLEFLIYFQGNSAPDKSGLPSDRFSAERTGGSVSTLTIQRTQQEDSAVYLCASSLRPGEKLFFGSGTQLSVL.

This chain joins TRBV30 and TRBJ2-7; D is perhaps TRBD1 (5 bases). Looked up from germline, CDR1 is GTSNPN and CDR2 is SVGIG (reference sequence). Trimming removed 0 bases at V and 4 bases at J, with 19 bases between. CDR3 length: 16 amino acids. CDR3 amino acids: CAWSVGQGRLFYEQYF. The CDR3 region has the DNA TGTGCCTGGAGTGTAGGGCAGGGTCGGCTCTTTTACGAGCAGTACTTC.

The chain links TRBV9 to TRBJ2-3; 8 bases line up with TRBD2. J was trimmed by 2 bases and V by 4 bases; bases with no gene match: 6. From germline, CDR1 is SGDLS and CDR2 YYNGEE. CDR3 length equals 15 residues. The CDR3 is CASSSVLAATDTQYF. CDR3 sequence (DNA): TGTGCCAGCAGCTCCGTACTAGCGGCCACAGATACGCAGTATTTT.

The CDR3 reads CAWSPPGLKNYEQYF. The CDR3 nucleotides are TGTGCCTGGAGTCCCCCCGGGCTTAAGAACTACGAGCAGTACTTC. The genes are TRBV30 and TRBJ2-7; D unresolved. Germline lookup yields CDR1 GTSNPN and CDR2 SVGIG (reference sequence). V was cut by 2 bases and J by 3 bases, with 17 bases left in between. The CDR3 extends over 15 amino acids.

CDR3 nucleotides: TGTGCCAGCAGCTTGGGAGGGGGCTTGGGGCCCCAGCATTTT. Amino acids: CASSLGGGLGPQHF. The gene calls are TRBV5-5 and TRBJ1-5; the match to TRBD1 covers 7 bases. The length of the CDR3 is 14 residues. The germline V gene encodes CDR1 SGHKS and CDR2 YYEKEE (reference sequence). V trimming: 0 bases; J trimming: 9 bases; junction bases outside the gene matches: 6.

On this clone: In the same sample, other DNA sequences code for this CDR3. J is TRBJ1-1 and V is TRBV19, with D perhaps TRBD1 (6 bases). V was pared by 3 bases and J by 1 base, with 6 bases between. Germline CDR1 is LNHDA and CDR2 is SQIVND (reference sequence). The CDR3 totals 13 residues. CDR3 DNA: TGTGCCAGTAGTATCAGGGGGAACACTGAAGCTTTCTTT. Residues: CASSIRGNTEAFF.

The chain's CDR3 is CASRQGQGYEKLFF. CDR3 nucleotides: TGTGCCAGCAGGCAGGGACAGGGATACGAAAAACTGTTTTTT. The J gene is TRBJ1-4, the V gene TRBV5-6; 9 bases fit TRBD1. The V gene's germline CDR1 is SGHDT and CDR2 YYEEEE. V shed 5 bases and J 8 bases; nucleotides not matched to a gene: 7. This CDR3 spans 14 amino acids.

The rearrangement joins TRBV6-1 to TRBJ1-5, with 9 bases that match TRBD1. CDR3 length: 20 residues. Germline values: CDR1 MNHNS, CDR2 SASEGT. Germline trimming cut 3 bases from V and 0 bases from J; bases unmatched to any gene: 15. CDR3 coding DNA: TGTGCCAGCAGTGAGATCCCCCCGGGACAGGGTTCCCTTAGCAATCAGCCCCAGCATTTT. It is translated as CASSEIPPGQGSLSNQPQHF.

The V call is TRBV7-9, the J call TRBJ2-2; 7 nucleotides line up with TRBD1. The CDR3 consists of 15 residues. Germline V gene sequence: CDR1 SEHNR, CDR2 FQNEAQ (reference sequence). With 5 bases clipped from V and 2 bases from J, the junction kept 5 bases outside the gene matches. This chain's CDR3 is CASSPGTVNTGELFF. The CDR3 DNA reads as TGTGCCAGCAGCCCCGGGACAGTAAACACCGGGGAGCTGTTTTTT.

The J gene is TRBJ1-6, the V gene TRBV19; D might be TRBD1 (6 bases). The germline V gene encodes CDR1 LNHDA and CDR2 SQIVND (reference sequence). The V end was cut by 6 bases, the J end by 7 bases, with 13 bases between. This CDR3 is 14 amino acids long. DNA for the CDR3: TGTGCCAGTAGGTCTGCAGGGGTAAATTCACCCCTCCACTTT. It specifies CASRSAGVNSPLHF.

The V call is TRBV5-1, the J call TRBJ2-7, with D perhaps matching TRBD1 (5 bases). Per the germline V gene, CDR1 is SGHRS and CDR2 is YFSETQ. The CDR3 has 14 residues. V lost 0 bases and J lost 2, with 9 bases in between. CDR3 amino acids: CASSLDRPTYEQYF. The CDR3 DNA reads as TGCGCCAGCAGCTTGGACAGGCCTACCTACGAGCAGTACTTC.